These 6 T cell receptor beta chains were sequenced from one sample in a study of T cells after yellow fever vaccination (dated by TCRdb to the late 2010s). Interpreted using the paper, the treatment or condition label stands for: live attenuated yellow fever vaccine strain. The library was prepared using 5' RACE. The run used an Illumina NovaSeq 6000. TCRdb redid the processing of the public reads, applying fastp at Q25 and MiXCR, and retained in-frame beta chains. Rows are unified per CDR3 protein, each entry keeping the most common DNA and genes. For this sample the table gives about 340,000 distinct CDR3 sequences, of which 3% to 4.5% were detected only once. The ten biggest clones cover approximately 24% of the sample. The sequences come from PBMCs, collected 5 days after the yellow fever booster vaccination. All receptors derive from a man between 18 and 29 years old who received the YFV17D yellow fever vaccine.

In this sample, this clonotype turned up many times. The rearrangement links TRBV5-4 to TRBJ1-6; a weak D match, TRBD1 (5 bases). This CDR3 region has 16 residues. The ends were cut back, 2 bases at V and 5 bases at J, with 14 bases in the middle. Germline V gene sequence: CDR1 SGHNT, CDR2 YYREEE (reference sequence). CDR3 coding DNA: TGTGCCAGCAGCTTATTTGGGGCCCGGAATAATTCACCCCTCCACTTT. Translation: CASSLFGARNNSPLHF.

The chain links TRBV4-2 to TRBJ2-6; unclear D gene. The CDR3 sequence is 16 residues long. The V end was cut by 4 bases, the J end by 2 bases, with 12 bases between. Germline CDR1 LGHNA, CDR2 YNFKEQ. CDR3 bases: TGTGCCAGCAGCCCAAGGACGGTGGCTGGGGCCAACGTCCTGACTTTC. Residues: CASSPRTVAGANVLTF.

This clonotype showed up many times. The germline gene is not matched at one end of the junction; a read error may be the cause. The chain employs TRBV7-7 and TRBJ2-6, with D perhaps assigned TRBD1 or TRBD2 (5 bases each). Per the germline V gene, CDR1 is SSHAT and CDR2 is FNYEAQ (reference sequence). The CDR3 spans 19 residues. CDR3 amino acids: CASSPDRRGTSSGANVLTF. CDR3 nucleotide sequence: TGTGCTAGCAGCCCAGACCGAAGGGGCACTAGCTCTGGGGCCAACGTCCTGACTTTC.

The table lists this clonotype with many counts. This chain links TRBV6-5 with TRBJ2-1; 7 bases match TRBD2. V was pared by 6 bases and J by 8 bases, with 7 bases of the junction left unmatched. Germline V gene lookup returns CDR1 MNHEY and CDR2 SVGAGI. This CDR3 spans 13 amino acids. The CDR3 region has the DNA TGTGCCAGCAGGGAGACTAGCAACCATGAGCAGTTCTTC. Encoded protein: CASRETSNHEQFF.

The CDR3 loop reads CASSFYSSVGNTIYF. DNA of the CDR3: TGTGCCAGCAGCTTCTACAGTTCTGTCGGAAACACCATATATTTT. This chain uses TRBV5-5 with TRBJ1-3; unclear D gene. The CDR3 covers 15 residues. Germline loops: CDR1 SGHKS, CDR2 YYEKEE (reference sequence). V was clipped by 2 bases and J by 4 bases, with 13 bases between them.

The chain is built from TRBV6-6 and TRBJ1-6; 7 bases are a match to TRBD1. Germline CDR1 and CDR2: MNHNY and SVGAGI (reference sequence). The CDR3 length is 17 residues. V shed 8 bases and J 0 bases; nucleotides not matched to a gene: 10. The CDR3 loop is CASADRRTSSYNSPLHF. The CDR3 coding sequence is TGTGCCAGCGCGGACAGGCGGACAAGCTCCTATAATTCACCCCTCCACTTT.